The sequence of this TCR beta chain was determined in a study of tumor-infiltrating lymphocytes in primary liver carcinoma. From approximately 490 ng total RNA, TCR beta cDNA was generated with a primer in the constant region. Libraries of TCR beta came from three nested multiplex PCR rounds with slightly modified ARM-PCR. TCRdb itself ran the multiplex PCR reads through MiXCR, one entry per CDR3 protein. The sample has 300,000 to 350,000 distinct CDR3 sequences, more than 55% seen once; the top ten hold over 15%. They got blood RNA out of unsorted whole blood and also pulled out germline DNA. This clonotype was recorded many times. Sequenced input: peripheral blood. The source is a woman aged 25 to 39 with primary liver carcinoma and hepatitis B virus infection.

The CDR3 region has the DNA TGCGCCAGCAGCCATGTCTCGTCGGACAGATCTAACTATGGCTACACCTTC. This codes for CASSHVSSDRSNYGYTF. The chain joins TRBV4-3 to TRBJ1-2; D possibly corresponds to TRBD1 (6 bases). Germline CDR1 LGHNA, CDR2 YSLEER. V lost 3 bases, J lost 0 bases, and 17 bases lay in between. CDR3 length: 17 amino acids.